Shown below are 21 T cell receptor beta chains from a single sample sequenced in a study of shared clonotypes between healthy human individuals. Using immunoSEQ multiplex PCR, the repertoire was profiled, and TCRdb retains in-frame clones only, with some absent. The table records millions of clones, approximately 94% of them present only once. Positive CCR7 selection of CD45RO-negative cells yielded the naive CD8 cells, and terminally differentiated effector memory CD45RA+ cells were excluded. Specimen: naive CD8+ T cells sorted from blood. These receptors originate from a man between 18 and 29 years old in good health.

The chain is built from TRBV2 and TRBJ2-1, with 9 positions matching TRBD2. Germline trimming cut 2 bases from V and 3 bases from J; bases unmatched to any gene: 8. The CDR3 covers 17 residues. Looked up from germline, CDR1 is SNHLY and CDR2 is FYNNEI. CDR3 loop: CASSETPGLAYYNEQFF. DNA for the CDR3: TGTGCCAGCAGTGAAACCCCGGGACTAGCTTACTACAATGAGCAGTTCTTC.

The chain employs TRBV2 and TRBJ1-3; weak D call: TRBD1 (5 bases). Germline V gene lookup returns CDR1 SNHLY and CDR2 FYNNEI. The V and J ends lost 7 bases and 2 bases respectively, with 15 bases between them. The CDR3 is made up of 15 amino acids. The CDR3 protein is CASTIGGGPGNTIYF. The CDR3, as DNA: TGTGCCAGCACGATCGGGGGAGGACCTGGAAACACCATATATTTT.

As for this clone: At the DNA level, this CDR3 is encoded by other sequences in the same sample as well. The rearrangement links TRBV7-9 to TRBJ2-1; 8 bases are a match to TRBD2. V gave up 2 bases and J gave up 4 bases; unmatched junction bases: 4. Germline V lookup: CDR1 SEHNR, CDR2 FQNEAQ (reference sequence). CDR3 length: 15 residues. The DNA of the CDR3 is TGTGCCAGCAGCTTAACTAGCGGAGAATACAATGAGCAGTTCTTC. Amino acid sequence: CASSLTSGEYNEQFF.

This clone was counted a few times. The V and J genes are TRBV5-6 and TRBJ1-2; tentative D call: TRBD1 (5 bases). The CDR3 is made up of 16 amino acids. V lost 4 bases and J 2 bases, leaving 18 bases between the germline ends. The germline V gene has CDR1 SGHDT and CDR2 YYEEEE. CDR3 region: CASSLERGRVNYGYTF. DNA of the CDR3: TGTGCCAGCAGCCTAGAGCGTGGCAGGGTGAACTATGGCTACACCTTC.

The chain is built from TRBV12-5 and TRBJ2-1; 8 nucleotides match TRBD1. Per germline, CDR1 LGHNT and CDR2 FRNRAP. Trimming cost V 3 bases and J 4 bases; bases outside gene matches: 5. CDR3 length: 15 amino acids. CDR3 region: CASGFPGTGYNEQFF. CDR3 nucleotide sequence: TGTGCTAGTGGTTTTCCCGGGACAGGTTACAATGAGCAGTTCTTC.

The rearrangement joins TRBV21-1 to TRBJ2-7; the tabulated D call, TRBD1, remains unverified against the DNA. TRBV21-1 is tagged as a pseudogene. CDR3 length: 16 residues. The CDR3 spells CASYRPLSCDSYEQYF. CDR3 nucleotides: TGTGCCAGCTACAGACCCCTGTCTTGCGACAGCTACGAGCAGTACTTC.

J is TRBJ1-2 and V is TRBV6-1; no firm D call. CDR1 is MNHNS and CDR2 is SASEGT in the germline V gene. There are 15 residues in the CDR3. Trimming took 2 bases from V and 4 from J, leaving 14 bases between them. The DNA for the CDR3 is TGTGCCAGCAGTGAACTCCTACGGTTCTTCTATGGCTACACCTTC. This gives the protein CASSELLRFFYGYTF.

In regard to this clone: This same CDR3 is encoded by further DNA sequences in the sample. This sequence joins TRBV7-9 and TRBJ2-1; no firm D call. This CDR3 spans 13 amino acids. Germline values: CDR1 SEHNR, CDR2 FQNEAQ (reference sequence). Trimming left V 6 bases short and J 1 base short, with 7 bases between. The CDR3 DNA reads TGTGCCAGCAGTCCCGGGTCCTACAATGAGCAGTTCTTC. It yields the protein CASSPGSYNEQFF.

The J gene is TRBJ1-5, the V gene TRBV6-1, with D unclear. The V gene's germline CDR1 is MNHNS and CDR2 SASEGT. V lost 1 base and J 3 bases, leaving 7 bases between the germline ends. CDR3 length equals 14 residues. The CDR3 loop is CASSEGRYNQPQHF. For the CDR3, the DNA is TGTGCCAGCAGTGAAGGGAGGTACAATCAGCCCCAGCATTTT.

The chain is built from TRBV6-1 and TRBJ2-5, with TRBD1 identical over 9 bases. The CDR3 is 16 amino acids. V was pared by 0 bases and J by 2 bases, with 4 bases of the junction left unmatched. CDR1 and CDR2 (germline): MNHNS, SASEGT. In nucleotides, the CDR3 is TGTGCCAGCAGTGAAGCGGACAGGGGCGAACAAGAGACCCAGTACTTC. It specifies CASSEADRGEQETQYF.

The V call is TRBV19, the J call TRBJ2-1; D not certain. Deletions cut 5 bases from V and 3 bases from J, with 8 bases between. Looked up from germline, CDR1 is LNHDA and CDR2 is SQIVND (reference sequence). CDR3 size: 13 residues. CDR3 nucleotide sequence: TGTGCCAGTAGTGATGACAACTACAATGAGCAGTTCTTC. Amino acids: CASSDDNYNEQFF.

The rearrangement links TRBV28 to TRBJ1-1, with TRBD1 as a possible D gene (5 bases). The germline V gene has CDR1 MDHEN and CDR2 SYDVKM. The germline V and J ends were trimmed by 8 bases and 2 bases, with 15 bases remaining between them. The CDR3 has 14 residues. The CDR3 region has the DNA TGTGCCAGCGCACAGTTAGGGGAAAACACTGAAGCTTTCTTT. Translating gives CASAQLGENTEAFF.

J is TRBJ2-3 and V is TRBV9; tentative D call: TRBD2 (6 bases). V lost 4 bases, J lost 5 bases, and 11 bases lay in between. CDR1 is SGDLS, CDR2 YYNGEE, per germline. There are 13 residues in the CDR3. Here the CDR3 reads CASSPGVQDTQYF. The CDR3 coding sequence is TGTGCCAGCAGCCCGGGAGTGCAAGATACGCAGTATTTT.

The V call is TRBV10-3, the J call TRBJ2-7; 8 bases map to TRBD1. CDR1 and CDR2 (germline): ENHRY, SYGVKD. This CDR3 has 18 residues. V shed 6 bases and J 3 bases; nucleotides not matched to a gene: 19. The CDR3 DNA sequence: TGTGCCATCAGCGCCCTCTTAACAGGGGCAGGGGGCATCTACGAGCAGTACTTC. The encoded protein is CAISALLTGAGGIYEQYF.

The rearrangement joins TRBV19 to TRBJ1-5; D is uncertain. Germline CDR1 reads LNHDA; CDR2 reads SQIVND (reference sequence). This CDR3 comprises 15 residues. V shed 6 bases and J shed 4 bases, with 16 bases lying between them. The CDR3 nucleotides read TGTGCCAGTAGCATTATGATAGGGAGTAATCAGCCCCAGCATTTT. The encoded protein is CASSIMIGSNQPQHF.

CDR3 sequence reads: CSVEQGFTDTQYF. The CDR3 nucleotides read TGCAGCGTTGAACAGGGTTTCACAGATACGCAGTATTTT. The rearrangement links TRBV29-1 to TRBJ2-3, with D perhaps matching TRBD1 (5 bases). Germline CDR1 SQVTM, CDR2 ANQGSEA. This CDR3 is 13 amino acids long. Trimming left V 2 bases short and J 2 bases short, with 8 bases between.

The gene calls are TRBV6-6 and TRBJ2-7; D is undetermined. Trimming shortened V by 0 bases and J by 2 bases, and 8 bases separated the two germline ends. There are 14 residues in the CDR3. From germline, CDR1 is MNHNY and CDR2 SVGAGI (reference sequence). CDR3 loop: CASSYSGEAYEQYF. For the CDR3, the DNA is TGTGCCAGCAGTTACTCAGGTGAAGCCTACGAGCAGTACTTC.

The chain uses TRBV7-9 and TRBJ2-3; D gene unclear. V lost 1 base and J 0 bases, leaving 11 bases between the germline ends. Looked up from germline, CDR1 is SEHNR and CDR2 is FQNEAQ (reference sequence). The CDR3 consists of 16 residues. In DNA form, the CDR3 reads TGTGCCAGCAGCTTAGTCGGACGTCTCAGCACAGATACGCAGTATTTT. It specifies CASSLVGRLSTDTQYF.

The V gene is TRBV27, the J gene TRBJ2-1; maybe TRBD1 (6 bases). Germline-derived CDR1 and CDR2 are MNHEY and SMNVEV (reference sequence). The CDR3 is made up of 14 amino acids. The V gene lost 6 bases and the J gene lost 5 bases, with 14 bases spanning the gap. CDR3 bases: TGTGCCAGCAGAAAACAGGGTACTGACAATGAGCAGTTCTTC. This codes for CASRKQGTDNEQFF.

The chain is built from TRBV30 and TRBJ2-2, with TRBD2 identical over 7 bases. Germline-derived CDR1 and CDR2 are GTSNPN and SVGIG (reference sequence). The CDR3 consists of 15 residues. V lost 0 bases, J lost 0 bases, and 1 base stayed unmatched. DNA of the CDR3: TGTGCCTGGAGTGTAGCGGGGCCGAACACCGGGGAGCTGTTTTTT. The encoded protein is CAWSVAGPNTGELFF.

V is TRBV30 and J is TRBJ2-1; perhaps TRBD2 as D (5 bases). Trimming shortened V by 2 bases and J by 0 bases, and 11 bases separated the two germline ends. CDR1 is GTSNPN and CDR2 is SVGIG in the germline V gene (reference sequence). This CDR3 has 15 residues. CDR3 protein: CAWSNGESSYNEQFF. The CDR3 nucleotides are TGTGCCTGGAGTAACGGGGAGAGCTCCTACAATGAGCAGTTCTTC.